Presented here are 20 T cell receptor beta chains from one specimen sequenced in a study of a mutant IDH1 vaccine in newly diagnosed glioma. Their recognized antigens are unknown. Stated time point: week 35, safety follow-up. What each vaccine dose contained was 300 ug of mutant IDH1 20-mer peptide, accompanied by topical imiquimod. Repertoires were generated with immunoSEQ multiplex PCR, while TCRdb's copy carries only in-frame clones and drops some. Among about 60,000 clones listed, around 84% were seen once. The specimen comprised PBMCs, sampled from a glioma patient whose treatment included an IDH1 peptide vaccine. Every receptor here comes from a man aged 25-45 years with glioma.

CDR3 DNA: TGTGCCAGCAGCCAAACGGAAAGGAGACCTGCTAACTATGGCTACACCTTC. It encodes CASSQTERRPANYGYTF. The V call is TRBV14, the J call TRBJ1-2; the D is unclear. This CDR3 is 17 amino acids long. Trimming cost V 2 bases and J 0 bases, with 16 bases left between them. Germline V gives CDR1 SGHDN, CDR2 FVKESK.

CDR3 nucleotides: TGTGCCAGCAGCTTAGATTTCCGGGGAGAAAAACTGTTTTTT. It translates to CASSLDFRGEKLFF. The chain recombines TRBV7-9 with TRBJ1-4; D is unclear. The CDR3 is 14 amino acids. Germline V gene sequence: CDR1 SEHNR, CDR2 FQNEAQ (reference sequence). V lost 1 base, J lost 8 bases, and 11 bases lay in between. Supplemented by reference TRBV7-9 and TRBJ1-4, the full variable domain reads DTGVSQNPRHKITKRGQNVTFRCDPISEHNRLYWYRQTLGQGPEFLTYFQNEAQLEKSRLLSDRFSAERPKGSFSTLEIQRTEQGDSAMYLCASSLDFRGEKLFFGSGTQLSVL.

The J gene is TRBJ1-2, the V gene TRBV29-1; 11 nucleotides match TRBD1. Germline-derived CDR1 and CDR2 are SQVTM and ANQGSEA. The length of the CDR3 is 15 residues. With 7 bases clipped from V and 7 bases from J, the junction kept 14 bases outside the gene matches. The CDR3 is CSARLPGQGGPGYTF. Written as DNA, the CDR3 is TGCAGCGCCCGCTTACCGGGACAGGGGGGTCCTGGCTACACCTTC.

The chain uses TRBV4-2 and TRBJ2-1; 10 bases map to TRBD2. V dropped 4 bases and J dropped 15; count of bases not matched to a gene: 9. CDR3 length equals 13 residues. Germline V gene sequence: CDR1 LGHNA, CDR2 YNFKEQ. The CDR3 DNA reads TGTGCCAGCAGCCCATCCAGCGGGGGGGCCCTGTTCTTC. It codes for CASSPSSGGALFF.

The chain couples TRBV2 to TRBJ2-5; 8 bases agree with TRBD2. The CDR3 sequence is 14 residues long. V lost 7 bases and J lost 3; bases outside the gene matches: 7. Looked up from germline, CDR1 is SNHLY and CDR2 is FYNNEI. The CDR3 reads CASMRRGVEETQYF. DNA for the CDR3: TGTGCCAGCATGAGGCGGGGGGTTGAAGAGACCCAGTACTTC.

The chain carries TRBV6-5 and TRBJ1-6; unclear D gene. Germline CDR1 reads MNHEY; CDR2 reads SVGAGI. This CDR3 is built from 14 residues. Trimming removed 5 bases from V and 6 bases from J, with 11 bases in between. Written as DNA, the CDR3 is TGTGCCAGCAGTCCGGGCTTAGGTAATTCACCCCTCCACTTT. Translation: CASSPGLGNSPLHF.

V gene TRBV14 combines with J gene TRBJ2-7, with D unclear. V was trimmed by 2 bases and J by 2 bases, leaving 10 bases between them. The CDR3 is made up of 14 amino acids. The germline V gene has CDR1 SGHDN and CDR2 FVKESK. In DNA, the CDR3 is TGTGCCAGCAGCCAACGAACAGTAGCCTACGAGCAGTACTTC. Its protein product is CASSQRTVAYEQYF.

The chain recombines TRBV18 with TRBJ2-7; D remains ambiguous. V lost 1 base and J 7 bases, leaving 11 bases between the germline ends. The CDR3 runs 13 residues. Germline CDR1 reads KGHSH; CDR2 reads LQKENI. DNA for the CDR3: TGTGCCAGCTCACCACTAGACCCCGGGGAGCAGTACTTC. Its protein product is CASSPLDPGEQYF.

The CDR3 region is CASSYSPGTNSGELFF. CDR3 bases: TGTGCCAGCAGTTACTCTCCCGGGACAAATTCCGGGGAGCTGTTTTTT. This chain links TRBV6-5 with TRBJ2-2; D possibly corresponds to TRBD1 (6 bases). CDR1 and CDR2 from the germline V gene are MNHEY and SVGAGI. The CDR3 is 16 residues long. The V end was cut by 0 bases, the J end by 6 bases, with 14 bases between.

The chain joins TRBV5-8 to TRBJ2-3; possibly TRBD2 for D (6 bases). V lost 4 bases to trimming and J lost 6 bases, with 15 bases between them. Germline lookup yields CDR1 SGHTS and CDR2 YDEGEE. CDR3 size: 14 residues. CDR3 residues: CASSTGGSMDTQYF. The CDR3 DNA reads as TGTGCCAGCAGCACTGGGGGGTCAATGGATACGCAGTATTTT. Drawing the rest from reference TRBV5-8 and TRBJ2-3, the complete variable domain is EAGVTQSPTHLIKTRGQQATLRCSPISGHTSVYWYQQALGLGLQFLLWYDEGEERNRGNFPPRFSGRQFPNYSSELNVNALELEDSALYLCASSTGGSMDTQYFGPGTRLTVL.

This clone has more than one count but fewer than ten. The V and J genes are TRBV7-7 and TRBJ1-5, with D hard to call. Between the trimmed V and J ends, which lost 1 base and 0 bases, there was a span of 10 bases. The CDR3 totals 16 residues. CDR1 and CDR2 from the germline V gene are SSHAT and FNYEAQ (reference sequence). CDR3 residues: CASSLGGRDSNQPQHF. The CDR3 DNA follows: TGTGCCAGCAGCTTAGGGGGAAGGGATAGCAATCAGCCCCAGCATTTT.

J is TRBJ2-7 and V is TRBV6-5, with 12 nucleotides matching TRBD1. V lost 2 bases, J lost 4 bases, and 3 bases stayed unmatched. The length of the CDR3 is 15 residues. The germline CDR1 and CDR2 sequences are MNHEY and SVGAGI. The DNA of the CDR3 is TGTGCCAGCAGTTACGGGACAGGGGGCGCGTACGAGCAGTACTTC. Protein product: CASSYGTGGAYEQYF.

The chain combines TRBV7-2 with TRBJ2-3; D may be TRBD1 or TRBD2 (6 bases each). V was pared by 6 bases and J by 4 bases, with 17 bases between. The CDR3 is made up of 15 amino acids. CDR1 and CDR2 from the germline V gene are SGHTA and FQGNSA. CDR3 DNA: TGTGCCAGCAGTCACCCGAAGGGGGGCCCAGATACGCAGTATTTT. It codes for CASSHPKGGPDTQYF.

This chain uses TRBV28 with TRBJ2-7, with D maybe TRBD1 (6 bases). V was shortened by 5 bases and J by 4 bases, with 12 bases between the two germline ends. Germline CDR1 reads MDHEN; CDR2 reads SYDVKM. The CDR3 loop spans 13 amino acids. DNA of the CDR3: TGTGCCAGCAGTCCCCGGACAGAGTACGAGCAGTACTTC. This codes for CASSPRTEYEQYF.

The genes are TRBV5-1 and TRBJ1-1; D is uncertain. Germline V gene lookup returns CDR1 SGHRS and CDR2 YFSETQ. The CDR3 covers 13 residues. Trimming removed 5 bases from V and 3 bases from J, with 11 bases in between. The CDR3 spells CASSPPLDTEAFF. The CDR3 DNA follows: TGCGCCAGCAGTCCTCCCTTGGACACTGAAGCTTTCTTT.

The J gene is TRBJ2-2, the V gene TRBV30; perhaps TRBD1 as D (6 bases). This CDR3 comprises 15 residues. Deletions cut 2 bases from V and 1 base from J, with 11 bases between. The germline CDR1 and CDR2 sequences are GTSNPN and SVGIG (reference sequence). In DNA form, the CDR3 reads TGTGCCTGGAGTAAGAAGACAGGGAACACCGGGGAGCTGTTTTTT. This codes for CAWSKKTGNTGELFF.

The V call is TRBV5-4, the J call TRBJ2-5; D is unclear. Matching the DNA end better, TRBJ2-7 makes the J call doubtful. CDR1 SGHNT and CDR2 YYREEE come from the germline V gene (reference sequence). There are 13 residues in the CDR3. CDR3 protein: CASSQISSYEQYF. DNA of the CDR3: TGTGCCAGCAGCCAGATATCCTCCTACGAGCAGTACTTC.

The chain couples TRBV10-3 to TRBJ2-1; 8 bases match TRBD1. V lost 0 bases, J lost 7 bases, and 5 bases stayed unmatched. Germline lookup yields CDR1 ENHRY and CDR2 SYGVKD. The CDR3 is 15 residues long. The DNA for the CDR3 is TGTGCCATCAGTGAGTCGCAGGGGGCGACGAATGAGCAGTTCTTC. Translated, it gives CAISESQGATNEQFF.

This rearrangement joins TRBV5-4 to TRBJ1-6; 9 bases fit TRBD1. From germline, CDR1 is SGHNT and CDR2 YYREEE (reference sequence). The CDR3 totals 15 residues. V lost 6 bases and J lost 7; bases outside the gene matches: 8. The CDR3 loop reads CASTWDRDRNSPLHF. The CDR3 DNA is TGTGCCAGCACCTGGGACAGGGACAGAAATTCACCCCTCCACTTT.

The CDR3 nucleotides read TGTGCCAGCAGCTTGTACGGGGGGCGGGAATATAGCAATCAGCCCCAGCATTTT. Protein product: CASSLYGGREYSNQPQHF. The chain links TRBV5-7 to TRBJ1-5, with a weak D call TRBD1 (6 bases). TRBV5-7 is identified as an open reading frame with a role that is uncertain. This CDR3 contains 18 residues. V was pared by 1 base and J by 0 bases, with 17 bases between.